Below, 6 T cell receptor beta chains from the same sample are listed, as sequenced in a study of T cells in Graves' hyperthyroidism and ophthalmopathy. What was amplified from RNA transcripts were TCR beta CDR3 regions. HTBI primers drove first-round RT-PCR of the TCR CDR3. MiXCR was run by TCRdb on the multiplex PCR reads, yielding one entry per CDR3 protein. The sample has a few hundred thousand distinct CDR3 sequences, 14% seen once. The sequenced material came from blood. These receptors all come from a young woman with Graves' hyperthyroidism.

This clonotype came up many times. The CDR3 coding sequence is TGCGCCAGCAGCTCGGAGGGGGACAGGGGTTATAATGAGCAGTTCTTC. Translated, it gives CASSSEGDRGYNEQFF. The gene calls are TRBV5-1 and TRBJ2-1; 10 bases agree with TRBD1. Trimming removed 3 bases from V and 7 bases from J; junction bases left unmatched: 10. This CDR3 is built from 16 residues. Germline V gene sequence: CDR1 SGHRS, CDR2 YFSETQ.

About this clonotype itself: A much larger clonotype is one base distant, so this may be a read error. This chain links TRBV28 with TRBJ2-7; 7 bases are shared with TRBD2. V was clipped by 5 bases and J by 1 base; unmatched bases: 8. CDR3 length equals 15 residues. CDR1 and CDR2 (germline): MDHEN, SYDVKM. CDR3 in amino acids: CASSNLLAESYEQYV. The CDR3 DNA sequence: TGTGCCAGCAGTAATCTCCTAGCGGAATCCTACGAGCAGTACGTC.

This clonotype was seen repeatedly, ten times or more. J is TRBJ1-1 and V is TRBV28; 7 bases match TRBD1. Germline V gene data show CDR1 as MDHEN and CDR2 as SYDVKM. CDR3 length: 13 amino acids. The V and J ends lost 6 bases and 5 bases, in that order; junction bases with no gene match: 6. The CDR3 region is CASRVRGWTEAFF. CDR3 coding DNA: TGTGCCAGCAGGGTCAGGGGGTGGACTGAAGCTTTCTTT.

This clonotype was observed a handful of times. A much larger clone lies a single base off, so this may be a read error. V usage is TRBV12-3 or TRBV12-4 and J usage is TRBJ2-1; TRBD2 aligns across 9 bases. The CDR3 totals 16 residues. The trim removed 5 bases at V and 4 bases at J, leaving 9 bases unmatched. The CDR3 spells CASSGHSGSRYNEQFF. The CDR3 DNA reads TGTGCCAGCAGTGGTCATAGCGGGAGTAGGTACAATGAGCAGTTCTTC.

This clonotype appeared a few times. J is TRBJ2-1 and V is TRBV14; a weak D match, TRBD2 (5 bases). The CDR3 is 14 amino acids. Deletions cut 4 bases from V and 2 bases from J, with 9 bases between. CDR1 and CDR2 (germline): SGHDN, FVKESK. The CDR3 coding sequence is TGTGCCAGCAGCCTACAGCGGACCTACAATGAGCAGTTCTTC. This encodes CASSLQRTYNEQFF.

This clonotype has a count of ten or more. This chain joins TRBV3-1 and TRBJ2-7; 7 nucleotides match TRBD1. V lost 1 base and J lost 3; bases outside the gene matches: 6. CDR1 is LGHDT, CDR2 YNNKEL, per germline (reference sequence). The CDR3 spans 15 residues. The CDR3: CASSQATGAYYEQYF. The CDR3 DNA reads as TGTGCCAGCAGCCAAGCCACAGGGGCCTACTACGAGCAGTACTTC.